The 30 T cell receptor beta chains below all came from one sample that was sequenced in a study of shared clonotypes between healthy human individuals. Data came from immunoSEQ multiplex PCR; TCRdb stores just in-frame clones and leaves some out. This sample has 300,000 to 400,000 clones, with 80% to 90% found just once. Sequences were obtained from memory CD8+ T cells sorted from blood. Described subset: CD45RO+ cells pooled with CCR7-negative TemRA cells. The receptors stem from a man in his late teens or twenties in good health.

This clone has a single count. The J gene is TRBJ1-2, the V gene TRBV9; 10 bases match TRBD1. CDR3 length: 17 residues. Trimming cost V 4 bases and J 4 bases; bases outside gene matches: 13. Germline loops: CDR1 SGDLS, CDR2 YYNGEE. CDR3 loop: CASSPLFADRGFYGYTF. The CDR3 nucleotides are TGTGCCAGCAGCCCCCTCTTCGCGGACAGGGGGTTCTATGGCTACACCTTC.

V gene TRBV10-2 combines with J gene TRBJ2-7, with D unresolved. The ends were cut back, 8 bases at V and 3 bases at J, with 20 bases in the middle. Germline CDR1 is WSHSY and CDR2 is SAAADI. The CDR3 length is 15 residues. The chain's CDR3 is CASHPGPTILYEQYF. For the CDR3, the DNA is TGCGCCAGCCATCCTGGACCGACCATTCTCTACGAGCAGTACTTC.

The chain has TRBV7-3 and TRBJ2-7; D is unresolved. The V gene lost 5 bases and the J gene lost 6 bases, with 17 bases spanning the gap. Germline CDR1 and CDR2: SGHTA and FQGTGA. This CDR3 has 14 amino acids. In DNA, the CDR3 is TGTGCCAGCAGCCTCAGAACCCTGGGAAGCGAGCAGTACTTC. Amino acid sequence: CASSLRTLGSEQYF.

The DNA for the CDR3 is TGCGCCAGCAGCCAAGATAGGAATCTCGAAGAGCAGTACTTC. Amino acid sequence: CASSQDRNLEEQYF. The chain links TRBV4-3 to TRBJ2-7; the D is unclear. The germline V and J ends were trimmed by 0 bases and 7 bases, with 13 bases remaining between them. Germline CDR1 LGHNA, CDR2 YSLEER. The CDR3 consists of 14 residues.

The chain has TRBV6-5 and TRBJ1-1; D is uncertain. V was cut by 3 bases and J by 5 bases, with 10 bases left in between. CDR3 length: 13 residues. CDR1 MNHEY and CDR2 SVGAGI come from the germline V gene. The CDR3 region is CASSYNIGTEAFF. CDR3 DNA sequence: TGTGCCAGCAGTTATAATATAGGGACTGAAGCTTTCTTT.

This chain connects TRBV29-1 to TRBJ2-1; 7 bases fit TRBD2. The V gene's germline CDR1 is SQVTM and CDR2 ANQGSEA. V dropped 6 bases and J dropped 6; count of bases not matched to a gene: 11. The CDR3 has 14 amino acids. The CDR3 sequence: CSVRSAGAINEQFF. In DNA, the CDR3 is TGCAGCGTGCGTTCGGCGGGAGCGATCAATGAGCAGTTCTTC.

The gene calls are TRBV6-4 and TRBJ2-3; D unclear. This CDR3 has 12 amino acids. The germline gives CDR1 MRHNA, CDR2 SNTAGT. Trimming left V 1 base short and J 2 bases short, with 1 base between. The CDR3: CASSDFTDTQYF. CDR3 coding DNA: TGTGCCAGCAGTGACTTCACAGATACGCAGTATTTT.

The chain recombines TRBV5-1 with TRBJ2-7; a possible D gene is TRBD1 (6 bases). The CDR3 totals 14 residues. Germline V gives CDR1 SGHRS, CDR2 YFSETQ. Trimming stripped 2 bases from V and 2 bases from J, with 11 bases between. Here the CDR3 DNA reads TGCGCCAGCAGCTTACAGGGTCCCACCTACGAGCAGTACTTC. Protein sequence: CASSLQGPTYEQYF.

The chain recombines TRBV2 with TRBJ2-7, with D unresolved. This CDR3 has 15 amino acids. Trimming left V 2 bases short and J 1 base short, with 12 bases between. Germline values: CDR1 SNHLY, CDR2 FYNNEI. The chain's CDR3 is CASSESQILSYEQYF. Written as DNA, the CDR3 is TGTGCCAGCAGTGAAAGTCAGATTCTTTCCTACGAGCAGTACTTC.

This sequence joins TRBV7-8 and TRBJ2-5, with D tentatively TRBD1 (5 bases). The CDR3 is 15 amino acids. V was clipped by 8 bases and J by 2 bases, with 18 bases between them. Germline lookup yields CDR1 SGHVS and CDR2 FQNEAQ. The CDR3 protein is CASRTTPGSQETQYF. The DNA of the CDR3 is TGTGCCAGCCGAACTACCCCAGGGTCACAAGAGACCCAGTACTTC.

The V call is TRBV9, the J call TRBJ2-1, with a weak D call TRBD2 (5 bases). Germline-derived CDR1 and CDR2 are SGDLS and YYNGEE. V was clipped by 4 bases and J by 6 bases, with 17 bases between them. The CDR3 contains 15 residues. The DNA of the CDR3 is TGTGCCAGCAGCCCGGGTGGCGGGCTGGGCAATGAGCAGTTCTTC. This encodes CASSPGGGLGNEQFF.

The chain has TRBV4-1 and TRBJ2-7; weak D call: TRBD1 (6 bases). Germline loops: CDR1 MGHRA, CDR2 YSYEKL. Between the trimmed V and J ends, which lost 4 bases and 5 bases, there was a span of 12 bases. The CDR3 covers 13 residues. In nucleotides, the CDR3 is TGCGCCAGCAGCCTAGCACAGGGTCACGAGCAGTACTTC. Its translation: CASSLAQGHEQYF.

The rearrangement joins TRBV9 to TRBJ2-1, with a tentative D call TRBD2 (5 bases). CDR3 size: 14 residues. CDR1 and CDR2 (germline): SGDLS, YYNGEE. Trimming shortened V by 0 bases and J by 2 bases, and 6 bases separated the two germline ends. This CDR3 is CASSVDGAYNEQFF. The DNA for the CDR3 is TGTGCCAGCAGCGTAGACGGGGCCTACAATGAGCAGTTCTTC.

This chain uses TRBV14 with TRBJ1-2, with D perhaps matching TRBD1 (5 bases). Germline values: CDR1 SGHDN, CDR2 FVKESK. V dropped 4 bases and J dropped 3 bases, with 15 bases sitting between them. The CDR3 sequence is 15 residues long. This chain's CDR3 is CASSLTHRRDYGYTF. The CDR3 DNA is TGTGCCAGCAGCCTAACCCACAGGAGAGACTATGGCTACACCTTC.

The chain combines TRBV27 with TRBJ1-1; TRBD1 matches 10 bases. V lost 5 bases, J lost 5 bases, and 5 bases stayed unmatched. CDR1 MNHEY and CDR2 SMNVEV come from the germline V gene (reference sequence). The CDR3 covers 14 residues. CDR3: CASSLRDRGTEAFF. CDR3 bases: TGTGCCAGCAGTCTCCGGGACAGGGGTACTGAAGCTTTCTTT.

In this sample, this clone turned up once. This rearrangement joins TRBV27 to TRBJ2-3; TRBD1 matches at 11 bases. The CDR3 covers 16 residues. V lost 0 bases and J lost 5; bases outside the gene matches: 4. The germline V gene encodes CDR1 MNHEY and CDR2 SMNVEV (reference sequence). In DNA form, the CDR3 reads TGTGCCAGCAGTTTATCCGGACAGGGGGCTAAAGATACGCAGTATTTT. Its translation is CASSLSGQGAKDTQYF.

CDR3 sequence reads: CASMGGDYEQYF. CDR3 bases: TGTGCCAGTATGGGCGGAGACTACGAGCAGTACTTC. The chain combines TRBV19 with TRBJ2-7, with D unclear. Looked up from germline, CDR1 is LNHDA and CDR2 is SQIVND (reference sequence). CDR3 size: 12 residues. With 7 bases removed from V and 3 bases from J, the gap between germline ends came to 10 bases.

The CDR3 sequence is CASSPTGSSYNEQFF. Written as DNA, the CDR3 is TGCGCCAGCAGCCCGACAGGAAGCTCCTACAATGAGCAGTTCTTC. The chain employs TRBV10-2 and TRBJ2-1, with a possible D match to TRBD1 (6 bases). There are 15 residues in the CDR3. Trimming removed 6 bases from V and 0 bases from J, with 12 bases in between. Germline CDR1 is WSHSY and CDR2 is SAAADI.

CDR3: CASSLPDNGYTF. CDR3 sequence (DNA): TGCGCCAGCAGCTTGCCCGATAATGGCTACACCTTC. The chain links TRBV5-1 to TRBJ1-2; the D is unclear. The CDR3 runs to 12 residues. Trimming stripped 1 base from V and 6 bases from J, with 7 bases between. Germline-derived CDR1 and CDR2 are SGHRS and YFSETQ.

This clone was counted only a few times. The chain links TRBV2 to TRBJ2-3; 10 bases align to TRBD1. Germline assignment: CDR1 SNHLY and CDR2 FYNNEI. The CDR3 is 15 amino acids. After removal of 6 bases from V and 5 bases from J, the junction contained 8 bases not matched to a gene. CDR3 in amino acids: CASRPVGQGIDTQYF. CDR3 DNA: TGTGCCAGCAGGCCCGTGGGACAGGGGATAGATACGCAGTATTTT.

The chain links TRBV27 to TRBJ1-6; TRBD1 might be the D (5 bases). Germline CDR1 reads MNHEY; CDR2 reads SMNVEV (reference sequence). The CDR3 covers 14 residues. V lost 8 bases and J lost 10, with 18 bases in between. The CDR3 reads CASGLAGVGSPLHF. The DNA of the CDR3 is TGTGCCAGCGGCTTAGCGGGGGTAGGCTCACCCCTCCACTTT.

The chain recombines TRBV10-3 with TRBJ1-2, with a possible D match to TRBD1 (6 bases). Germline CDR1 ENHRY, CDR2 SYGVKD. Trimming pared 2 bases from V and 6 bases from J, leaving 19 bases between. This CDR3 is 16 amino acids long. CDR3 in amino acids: CAISERTGGWFNGYTF. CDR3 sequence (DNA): TGTGCCATCAGTGAGAGAACTGGGGGCTGGTTTAATGGCTACACCTTC.

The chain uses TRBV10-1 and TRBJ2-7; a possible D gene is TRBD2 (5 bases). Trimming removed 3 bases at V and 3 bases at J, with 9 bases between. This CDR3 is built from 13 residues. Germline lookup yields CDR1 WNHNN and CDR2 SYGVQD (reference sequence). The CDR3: CASSDSGIYEQYF. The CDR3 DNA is TGCGCCAGCAGTGATTCGGGGATCTACGAGCAGTACTTC.

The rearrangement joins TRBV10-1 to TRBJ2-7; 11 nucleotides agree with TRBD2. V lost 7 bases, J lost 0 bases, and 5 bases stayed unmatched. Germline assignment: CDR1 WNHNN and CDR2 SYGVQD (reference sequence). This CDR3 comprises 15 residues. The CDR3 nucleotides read TGCGCCAGCATCCCGACTAGCGGGATCTCCTACGAGCAGTACTTC. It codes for CASIPTSGISYEQYF.

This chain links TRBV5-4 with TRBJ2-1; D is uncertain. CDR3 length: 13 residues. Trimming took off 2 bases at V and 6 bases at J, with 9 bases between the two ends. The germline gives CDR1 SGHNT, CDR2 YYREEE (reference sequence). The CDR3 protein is CASSFVGSNEQFF. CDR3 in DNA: TGTGCCAGCAGCTTCGTCGGTTCCAATGAGCAGTTCTTC. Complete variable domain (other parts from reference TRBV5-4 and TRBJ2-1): ETGVTQSPTHLIKTRGQQVTLRCSSQSGHNTVSWYQQALGQGPQFIFQYYREEENGRGNFPPRFSGLQFPNYSSELNVNALELDDSALYLCASSFVGSNEQFFGPGTRLTVL.

CDR3 sequence: CASSLLVSGPHGYTF. As DNA, the CDR3 is TGTGCCAGCAGTTTATTGGTATCGGGACCCCATGGCTACACCTTC. The J gene is TRBJ1-2, the V gene TRBV28, with a weak D call TRBD1 (5 bases). Trimming left V 1 base short and J 6 bases short, with 15 bases between. The V gene's germline CDR1 is MDHEN and CDR2 SYDVKM. The CDR3 extends over 15 amino acids.

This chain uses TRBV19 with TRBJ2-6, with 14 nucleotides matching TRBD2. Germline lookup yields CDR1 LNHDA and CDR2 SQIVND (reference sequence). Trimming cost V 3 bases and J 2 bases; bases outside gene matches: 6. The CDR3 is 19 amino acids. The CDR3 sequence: CASSMTSGRGITGANVLTF. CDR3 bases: TGTGCCAGTAGTATGACTAGCGGGAGGGGGATTACTGGGGCCAACGTCCTGACTTTC.

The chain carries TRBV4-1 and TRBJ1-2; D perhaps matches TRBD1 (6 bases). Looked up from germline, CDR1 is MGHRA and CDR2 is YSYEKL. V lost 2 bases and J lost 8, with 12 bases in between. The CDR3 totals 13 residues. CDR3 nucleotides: TGCGCCAGCAGCCAATTGGGGGCACGAGGCTACACCTTC. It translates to CASSQLGARGYTF.

CDR3 nucleotides: TGTGCCAGCAGCTACGGACTAGCGCCCCTCTACGAGCAGTACTTC. Residues: CASSYGLAPLYEQYF. The chain couples TRBV11-2 to TRBJ2-7; 9 bases are a match to TRBD2. The CDR3 runs 15 residues. V was clipped by 4 bases and J by 3 bases; unmatched bases: 7. Germline CDR1 reads SGHAT; CDR2 reads FQNNGV.

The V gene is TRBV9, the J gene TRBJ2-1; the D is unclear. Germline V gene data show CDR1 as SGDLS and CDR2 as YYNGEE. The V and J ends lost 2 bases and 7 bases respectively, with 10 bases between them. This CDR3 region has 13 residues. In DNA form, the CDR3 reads TGTGCCAGCAGCGTTGTTCCTTTGAATGAGCAGTTCTTC. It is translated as CASSVVPLNEQFF.